The T cell receptor beta chain under discussion was sequenced for a study of blood T cell repertoires in COVID-19. Study information: COVID-19 samples collected from the United States, Italy and Spain covered acute and convalescent phases. From T cells, B-cell-depleted T cells, or PBMCs came the material, which was cDNA or gDNA.

Germline V lookup: CDR1 MNHEY, CDR2 SMNVEV (reference sequence). CDR3 length equals 13 residues. With 10 bases clipped from V and 4 bases from J, the junction kept 7 bases outside the gene matches. Clones were sequenced by immunoSEQ multiplex PCR, and TCRdb holds only the in-frame ones, with some missing. The sample records about 160,000 clones, less than 90% being singletons. The sequence derives from a man in his late teens or twenties with active or convalescent COVID-19. The rearrangement uses TRBV27 and TRBJ1-5; 7 bases agree with TRBD1. Sequencing used peripheral blood. CDR3 sequence: CATSGQYNQPQHF. The CDR3, as DNA: TGTGCCACCTCGGGACAGTATAATCAGCCCCAGCATTTT.